Following are 26 T cell receptor beta chains from one sample sequenced in a study of cytomegalovirus exposure and HLA in healthy donors (dated by TCRdb to 2016 to 2017). The receptor library was made with the immunoSEQ multiplex PCR assay. For the multiplex PCR, a mixture combining 60 forward primers for TCR Vbeta segments and 13 reverse primers for TCR Jbeta segments was used. Held by TCRdb, this immuneACCESS table contains in-frame sequences only and omits some clones. Under half of the omission traces to an unresolved V gene where checked; the cause of the rest is unknown. In all, the sample holds approximately 130,000 clones, and about 74% of those were seen once. The ten largest clonotypes hold around 3.6% of the sample. The sample was PBMCs. The receptors were gathered from a man younger than 40 in good health and CMV-seronegative.

The chain is built from TRBV9 and TRBJ2-6, with D possibly TRBD2 on 5 matching bases. The germline gives CDR1 SGDLS, CDR2 YYNGEE. Trimming removed 0 bases at V and 2 bases at J, with 9 bases between. This CDR3 has 16 amino acids. The DNA for the CDR3 is TGTGCCAGCAGCGTAGCTCTCGGGACTGGGGCCAACGTCCTGACTTTC. Translating it yields CASSVALGTGANVLTF.

The J gene is TRBJ1-2, the V gene TRBV7-9, with D perhaps TRBD1 (6 bases). V was cut by 1 base and J by 6 bases, with 12 bases left in between. The CDR3 covers 14 residues. The germline V gene has CDR1 SEHNR and CDR2 FQNEAQ (reference sequence). CDR3 amino acids: CASSLGGQGNGYTF. The CDR3 region has the DNA TGTGCCAGCAGCTTAGGGGGTCAGGGGAATGGCTACACCTTC.

J is TRBJ1-3 and V is TRBV6-1; 9 bases agree with TRBD1. The CDR3 covers 15 residues. Germline V gene lookup returns CDR1 MNHNS and CDR2 SASEGT. Trimming cost V 5 bases and J 5 bases; bases outside gene matches: 7. CDR3 region: CASSTPGQGRNTIYF. In DNA, the CDR3 is TGTGCCAGCAGTACCCCGGGACAGGGAAGAAACACCATATATTTT.

This rearrangement joins TRBV7-3 to TRBJ1-1; D is perhaps TRBD1 (5 bases). Germline-derived CDR1 and CDR2 are SGHTA and FQGTGA. V was trimmed by 5 bases and J by 3 bases, leaving 10 bases between them. The CDR3 has 13 amino acids. The CDR3 region is CASSLRQHTEAFF. For the CDR3, the DNA is TGTGCCAGCAGCCTAAGACAGCACACTGAAGCTTTCTTT.

The chain has TRBV7-3 and TRBJ1-1, with D possibly being TRBD1 (5 bases). Germline V CDR1 and CDR2: SGHTA, FQGTGA. The CDR3 sequence is 16 residues long. The ends were cut back, 1 base at V and 1 base at J, with 13 bases in the middle. DNA of the CDR3: TGTGCCAGCAGCTTAAGGCAGGGAGGCCGGAACACTGAAGCTTTCTTT. Its translation is CASSLRQGGRNTEAFF. The full variable domain, in which reference TRBV7-3 and TRBJ1-1 provide the parts outside the CDR3, is GAGVSQTPSNKVTEKGKYVELRCDPISGHTALYWYRQSLGQGPEFLIYFQGTGAADDSGLPNDRFFAVRPEGSVSTLKIQRTERGDSAVYLCASSLRQGGRNTEAFFGQGTRLTVV.

There are a few counts of this clone. This chain connects TRBV9 to TRBJ2-3, with no clear D. This CDR3 is built from 15 residues. V lost 3 bases and J lost 2, with 13 bases in between. Germline-derived CDR1 and CDR2 are SGDLS and YYNGEE. CDR3 DNA sequence: TGTGCCAGCAGCGGGGTCCAGGAATACACAGATACGCAGTATTTT. Encoded protein: CASSGVQEYTDTQYF.

V is TRBV28 and J is TRBJ2-7; the match to TRBD2 covers 9 bases. This CDR3 has 20 amino acids. V was clipped by 2 bases and J by 1 base; unmatched bases: 18. Germline V gives CDR1 MDHEN, CDR2 SYDVKM. The CDR3 is CASSLGAGVIAGVRSYEQYF. The CDR3 nucleotides are TGTGCCAGCAGTTTAGGGGCCGGGGTGATAGCGGGAGTGCGGTCCTACGAGCAGTACTTC.

This chain's CDR3 is CAISGGQGWQPQHF. The CDR3 nucleotides are TGTGCCATCAGTGGGGGACAGGGCTGGCAGCCCCAGCATTTT. The chain is built from TRBV10-3 and TRBJ1-5; 9 nucleotides agree with TRBD1. Germline assignment: CDR1 ENHRY and CDR2 SYGVKD. This CDR3 contains 14 residues. Trimming took 4 bases from V and 7 from J; bases not matched to a gene: 5.

V usage is TRBV6-7 and J usage is TRBJ2-3; D perhaps matches TRBD1 (6 bases). TRBV6-7 is identified as an open reading frame with a role that is uncertain. Trimming cost V 2 bases and J 6 bases, with 24 bases left between them. CDR3 length: 18 amino acids. CDR3 region: CASSYVACGRGVFDTQYF. The CDR3 nucleotides read TGTGCCAGCAGTTACGTTGCCTGCGGCAGGGGCGTGTTCGATACGCAGTATTTT.

The chain employs TRBV5-1 and TRBJ1-1; 8 bases align to TRBD1. The CDR3 runs 16 residues. CDR1 and CDR2 from the germline V gene are SGHRS and YFSETQ. Unmatched junction bases numbered 10, after V lost 2 bases and J lost 4 bases. The CDR3 here is CASSLPSGGRGTEAFF. The DNA for the CDR3 is TGCGCCAGCAGCTTACCATCAGGGGGCCGGGGCACTGAAGCTTTCTTT. The full variable domain, in which reference TRBV5-1 and TRBJ1-1 provide the parts outside the CDR3, is KAGVTQTPRYLIKTRGQQVTLSCSPISGHRSVSWYQQTPGQGLQFLFEYFSETQRNKGNFPGRFSGRQFSNSRSEMNVSTLELGDSALYLCASSLPSGGRGTEAFFGQGTRLTVV.

The chain uses TRBV6-1 and TRBJ1-4; maybe TRBD1 (5 bases). The CDR3 length is 12 residues. The V end was cut by 6 bases, the J end by 8 bases, with 10 bases between. Per the germline V gene, CDR1 is MNHNS and CDR2 is SASEGT. The CDR3 DNA follows: TGTGCCAGCAGGGGGCTTGGGGAAAAACTGTTTTTT. This sequence encodes CASRGLGEKLFF.

The V call is TRBV10-3, the J call TRBJ2-5, with 9 bases fitting TRBD1. The germline CDR1 and CDR2 sequences are ENHRY and SYGVKD. V was pared by 5 bases and J by 1 base, with 5 bases of the junction left unmatched. CDR3 size: 15 residues. The CDR3 DNA follows: TGTGCCATCAGTCAGGACAGGGGCGGCCAAGAGACCCAGTACTTC. Translating it yields CAISQDRGGQETQYF.

The chain recombines TRBV28 with TRBJ1-2; D gene uncertain. The germline gives CDR1 MDHEN, CDR2 SYDVKM. The CDR3 loop spans 13 amino acids. V was shortened by 3 bases and J by 1 base, with 6 bases between the two germline ends. For the CDR3, the DNA is TGTGCCAGCAGTTTTACCAGTAACTATGGCTACACCTTC. Translation gives CASSFTSNYGYTF.

V gene TRBV29-1 combines with J gene TRBJ1-2, with 7 bases identical to TRBD1. The CDR3 length is 14 residues. Germline V gene lookup returns CDR1 SQVTM and CDR2 ANQGSEA. J lost 1 base, V lost 5 bases, and 7 bases had no gene match. CDR3 loop: CSVRAGTVNYGYTF. The CDR3 DNA sequence: TGCAGCGTTAGAGCCGGGACAGTTAACTATGGCTACACCTTC.

The J gene is TRBJ2-7, the V gene TRBV6-4; 10 nucleotides match TRBD2. Trimming took 5 bases from V and 0 from J; bases not matched to a gene: 4. The CDR3 spans 15 residues. The germline CDR1 and CDR2 sequences are MRHNA and SNTAGT. The CDR3 loop reads CASSPSSGSSYEQYF. The CDR3 DNA reads TGTGCCAGCAGTCCATCTAGCGGGAGCTCCTACGAGCAGTACTTC.

The chain combines TRBV28 with TRBJ1-6; the match to TRBD1 covers 10 bases. The CDR3 has 13 amino acids. Germline V gene data show CDR1 as MDHEN and CDR2 as SYDVKM. V lost 8 bases, J lost 9 bases, and 4 bases stayed unmatched. CDR3 protein: CASRTGGVSPLHF. CDR3 coding DNA: TGTGCCAGCCGGACAGGGGGGGTTTCACCCCTCCACTTT.

This chain joins TRBV5-4 and TRBJ1-2, with a weak D call TRBD1 (6 bases). Looked up from germline, CDR1 is SGHNT and CDR2 is YYREEE (reference sequence). Trimming shortened V by 4 bases and J by 0 bases, and 13 bases separated the two germline ends. The length of the CDR3 is 15 residues. CDR3 sequence: CASSQPGQSNYGYTF. CDR3 bases: TGTGCCAGCAGCCAGCCCGGACAGTCTAACTATGGCTACACCTTC.

The chain couples TRBV4-3 to TRBJ2-2; tentative D call: TRBD2 (6 bases). V lost 4 bases to trimming and J lost 5 bases, with 14 bases between them. In germline, CDR1 is LGHNA, CDR2 YSLEER. The CDR3 totals 15 residues. The CDR3 DNA follows: TGCGCCAGCAGCCGAGGAGGGGCGTGGACCGGGGAGCTGTTTTTT. Its translation is CASSRGGAWTGELFF.

The chain has TRBV7-9 and TRBJ2-3; D not resolved. The CDR3 is 12 residues long. Germline V gene data show CDR1 as SEHNR and CDR2 as FQNEAQ (reference sequence). Trimming cost V 5 bases and J 5 bases, with 8 bases left between them. In nucleotides, the CDR3 is TGTGCCAGCAGCGAACTTGTAGATACGCAGTATTTT. Its translation: CASSELVDTQYF.

This rearrangement joins TRBV29-1 to TRBJ1-4; TRBD1 is a possible D gene (6 bases). The length of the CDR3 is 13 residues. V was trimmed by 2 bases and J by 11 bases, leaving 15 bases between them. Germline CDR1 reads SQVTM; CDR2 reads ANQGSEA. CDR3 sequence reads: CSVETPTGRKLFF. CDR3 bases: TGCAGCGTTGAAACCCCGACAGGCAGGAAACTGTTTTTT.

Written as DNA, the CDR3 is TGTGCCAGCAGTTTATCATCTCCAGGAATGGAAGAGACCCAGTACTTC. Translation: CASSLSSPGMEETQYF. V is TRBV28 and J is TRBJ2-5; no clear D. CDR3 length: 16 residues. The germline CDR1 and CDR2 sequences are MDHEN and SYDVKM. V was shortened by 1 base and J by 3 bases, with 15 bases between the two germline ends.

V is TRBV5-1 and J is TRBJ1-2; D may be TRBD1 (6 bases). Trimming left V 0 bases short and J 4 bases short, with 19 bases between. The CDR3 loop spans 17 amino acids. Germline V gene sequence: CDR1 SGHRS, CDR2 YFSETQ. The CDR3 sequence is CASSLVGRGPSLYGYTF. In nucleotides, the CDR3 is TGCGCCAGCAGCTTGGTGGGCAGGGGCCCGTCACTCTATGGCTACACCTTC.

The V gene is TRBV2, the J gene TRBJ1-2, with D unresolved. The CDR3 spans 13 residues. Trimming took off 7 bases at V and 7 bases at J, with 16 bases between the two ends. From germline, CDR1 is SNHLY and CDR2 FYNNEI. This CDR3 reads CASNGPLRGGYTF. The DNA for the CDR3 is TGTGCCAGCAATGGCCCCCTAAGAGGTGGCTACACCTTC.

The chain joins TRBV18 to TRBJ2-5; 12 nucleotides agree with TRBD1. The CDR3 is 16 amino acids. J was trimmed by 5 bases and V by 3 bases; bases with no gene match: 7. Germline V gene sequence: CDR1 KGHSH, CDR2 LQKENI. The CDR3 spells CASSPSGTGGYETQYF. CDR3 nucleotide sequence: TGTGCCAGCTCACCCTCCGGGACAGGGGGCTATGAGACCCAGTACTTC.

The CDR3 DNA is TGTGCCATCAGTGGAGAGGGAGGGAGGTACAATGAGCAGTTCTTC. Translated, it gives CAISGEGGRYNEQFF. The rearrangement links TRBV10-3 to TRBJ2-1; 7 bases match TRBD2. V dropped 4 bases and J dropped 4; count of bases not matched to a gene: 7. Germline V gene sequence: CDR1 ENHRY, CDR2 SYGVKD. The CDR3 loop spans 15 amino acids.

This chain links TRBV28 with TRBJ2-7; the D is unclear. Trimming took off 3 bases at V and 6 bases at J, with 9 bases between the two ends. CDR1 and CDR2 from the germline V gene are MDHEN and SYDVKM. The CDR3 covers 12 residues. This CDR3 is CASSFNELEQYF. The CDR3 DNA reads as TGTGCCAGCAGTTTTAATGAACTCGAGCAGTACTTC.